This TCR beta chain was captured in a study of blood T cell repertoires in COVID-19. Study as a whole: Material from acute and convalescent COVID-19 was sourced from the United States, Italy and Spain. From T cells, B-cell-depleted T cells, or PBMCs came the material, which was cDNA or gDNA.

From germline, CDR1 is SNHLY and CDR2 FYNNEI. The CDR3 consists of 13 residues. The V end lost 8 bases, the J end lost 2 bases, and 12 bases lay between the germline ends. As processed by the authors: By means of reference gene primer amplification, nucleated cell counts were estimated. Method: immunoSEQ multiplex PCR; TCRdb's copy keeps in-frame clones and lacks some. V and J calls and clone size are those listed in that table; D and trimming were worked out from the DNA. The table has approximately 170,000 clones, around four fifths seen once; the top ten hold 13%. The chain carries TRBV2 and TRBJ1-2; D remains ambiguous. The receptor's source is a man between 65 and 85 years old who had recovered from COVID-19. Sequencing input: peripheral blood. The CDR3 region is CASLLGRNYGYTF. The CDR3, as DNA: TGTGCCAGCCTACTGGGCCGGAACTATGGCTACACCTTC. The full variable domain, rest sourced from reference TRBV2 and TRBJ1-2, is EPEVTQTPSHQVTQMGQEVILRCVPISNHLYFYWYRQILGQKVEFLVSFYNNEISEKSEIFDDQFSVERPDGSNFTLKIRSTKLEDSAMYFCASLLGRNYGYTFGSGTRLTVV.